This T cell receptor (beta chain) was sequenced during a study of vaccination and CD4 T cells after COVID-19 (dated by TCRdb to the early 2020s). Regarding the study in general: Convalescent patients had a positive SARS-CoV-2 result on nasal swab PCR, and of these patients, nine had mild disease and one had severe disease. The convalescent cohort comprised six males and four females, including two Hispanic individuals, seven Caucasians, two Asians and one multiracial person. Two doses of either the Pfizer-BioNTech BNT162b2 vaccine (n=8) or the Moderna mRNA-1273 vaccine (n=2) were administered to participants. Post-COVID blood samples were collected from convalescent patients a median of approximately 100 days after diagnosis, with a range of about 35 to 170 days. Post-vaccine blood samples were obtained a median of about 72 days after the second vaccine dose, with a range of roughly 14 to 241 days. For three convalescent patients, samples were collected at an early post-vaccination timepoint (day 14) as well as at a late post-vaccination timepoint (days 161 to 241). Overlapping spike peptide pools from SARS-CoV-2 and from the common cold coronaviruses HCoV-NL63, HCoV-OC43 and HCoV-229E were used as culture stimuli. Control cultures used a CEFX viral epitope pool as positive control, an HIV-1 Nef peptide pool as negative control, or no peptide. In 10 COVID-19 convalescent patients and a few infection-naive healthy vaccine recipients, the spike-specific CD4+ TCR repertoire before mRNA vaccination was compared with the repertoire after mRNA vaccination.

The time point label of this sample denotes: late sampling 161 to 241 days after vaccination in a few convalescent patients. The treatment or condition label corresponds to: approximately nine-day PBMC culture with coronavirus spike peptide pools or control peptides (ViraFEST assay). The ViraFEST assay, used in the study, expanded antigen-specific T cells with peptide pools and then identified the expanded clonotypes through TCR sequencing. The positive SARS-CoV-2 PCR tests of the convalescent patients were dated from March to December 2020, before the Alpha, Beta and Delta variants emerged in the United States. Each well held about 1.8 million PBMCs cultured with 10 ug/ml peptide pools in IMDM containing roughly 5% human AB serum and roughly 10 IU/ml IL-2. Half of the culture medium was replaced with fresh IL-2-containing medium on days 3 and 7. After around 11 days of culture, CD4+ T cells were isolated by negative selection with the EasySep CD4+ T cell isolation kit. PBMCs were separated from whole blood using Ficoll-Paque Plus gradient centrifugation and then either used fresh or cryopreserved at -140C. Each culture condition was generally run in triplicate wells.

The CDR3 goes from the cysteine to the phenylalanine over 15 residues. Only the CDR3 part of the read is kept: 45 bases, read in frame from the first base. V and J are truncated by 6 bases and 1 base respectively, leaving an intervening sequence of 16 bases. From a lookup of the germline V gene (reference sequence), CDR1 and CDR2 are LNHDA and SQIVND. With respect to this clonotype: Its recognized antigen is unknown. No base quality values were provided; no much bigger clone lies one nucleotide off.

The library came from PCR. DNA from cultured CD4+ T cells underwent TCR sequencing with the Oncomine TCR Beta short-read assay at the Johns Hopkins FTIC core. Genomic DNA was extracted from the cultured CD4+ T cells with the QIAamp micro DNA kit. Oncomine TCR Beta libraries from cultured CD4+ T cells were pooled with unique dual indexes and sequenced on an Illumina iSeq 100. Regarding the original processing steps: Non-productive sequences were removed, and CDR3s not starting with C, not ending with F or W, or shorter than 7 amino acids were discarded. Antigen-specific clonotypes were identified with the MANAFEST web application by comparing peptide-stimulated wells with reference and other culture wells. For a clone to be called positive, the clone needed an FDR below 0.05, an odds ratio above 5, and a productive frequency above 0.1% in at least two of three replicate wells. Clonotypes that were significantly expanded in both SARS-CoV-2 spike wells and at least one common cold coronavirus spike condition were defined as cross-reactive. Levenshtein distances (stringdist) and unrooted phylogenetic trees (ape) in R version 3.6.1 were used to assess CDR3 homology. The public sequencing data were trimmed at Q25 with fastp and processed into clonotypes with MiXCR by TCRdb, which kept only in-frame beta chains. Each entry is one CDR3 protein sequence, shown with its most common DNA and genes. These V and J calls are TCRdb output, not the study's own analysis. Here the sample has about 24,000 distinct CDR3 sequences; 35% to 55% occur a single time. The ten largest clonotypes hold around 4.1% of the sample.

What the work shows at the level of the full study, not this receptor alone: In convalescent patients, nearly all vaccine-specific clones (304 of 307) were found to be mono-reactive for SARS-CoV-2 spike rather than cross-reactive with common cold coronaviruses. The number of convalescent patients in the study was relatively small, and the study did not examine early timepoints following natural infection. Among the post-vaccine SARS-CoV-2-reactive clones in convalescent patients, a median approximately 90% showed up only after vaccination, which suggests vaccine-specific priming. The median count of SARS-CoV-2-reactive clonotypes went up from under 25 after infection to 38 after vaccination, although the change was not significant.

The starting material was CD4+ T cells from blood, cultured in vitro, obtained about 7 months after SARS-CoV-2 vaccination. This TCR was sampled from a human donor who had recovered from COVID-19. The chain was built from TRBV19 and TRBJ2-7, with TRBD1 perhaps the D gene, on 6 matching bases. The CDR3 reads CASRPGAWRSYEQYF. The nucleotide sequence is given as TGTGCCAGTAGGCCAGGGGCCTGGAGGTCCTACGAGCAGTACTTC.